These 28 T cell receptor beta chains originate from one sample sequenced in a study of cytomegalovirus exposure and HLA in healthy donors. Primers included in the PCR were 60 Vbeta and 13 Jbeta primers. Profiling relied on immunoSEQ multiplex PCR, and the TCRdb table lists in-frame clones only, not all of them. The sample holds under 150,000 clones, about 74% seen once. What was sequenced was PBMCs. The receptor set was obtained from a woman between 40 and 55 years old in good health and CMV-seronegative.

The chain has TRBV19 and TRBJ2-5, with D possibly matching TRBD2 (6 bases). V was trimmed by 1 base and J by 5 bases, leaving 14 bases between them. The CDR3 is 15 amino acids. Germline V gives CDR1 LNHDA, CDR2 SQIVND (reference sequence). The CDR3 here is CASSIVGGAGETQYF. The CDR3 DNA reads as TGTGCCAGTAGTATAGTGGGGGGTGCGGGGGAGACCCAGTACTTC.

The sample holds a few counts of this clone. V is TRBV18 and J is TRBJ2-7; D gene unclear. Trimming cost V 5 bases and J 6 bases, with 11 bases left between them. There are 12 residues in the CDR3. The germline CDR1 and CDR2 sequences are KGHSH and LQKENI. The CDR3 region is CASSTSTGEQYF. The CDR3 region has the DNA TGTGCCAGCTCAACCTCCACGGGCGAGCAGTACTTC.

The chain carries TRBV7-2 and TRBJ1-1; D remains unclear. The CDR3 is 15 residues long. Germline V gene sequence: CDR1 SGHTA, CDR2 FQGNSA. V was shortened by 3 bases and J by 1 base, with 12 bases between the two germline ends. For the CDR3, the DNA is TGTGCCAGCAGCTTCAACACCATCCCGAACACTGAAGCTTTCTTT. Protein product: CASSFNTIPNTEAFF.

The chain combines TRBV10-1 with TRBJ2-1, with 9 positions matching TRBD1. The length of the CDR3 is 15 residues. Germline assignment: CDR1 WNHNN and CDR2 SYGVQD (reference sequence). Trimming cost V 6 bases and J 4 bases; bases outside gene matches: 7. CDR3 bases: TGCGCCAGCAGCGAGGGACAGGGATTGTACAATGAGCAGTTCTTC. Translating it yields CASSEGQGLYNEQFF.

The chain employs TRBV2 and TRBJ2-2, with D hard to call. Between the trimmed V and J ends, which lost 2 bases and 6 bases, there was a span of 7 bases. This CDR3 is built from 13 residues. The germline gives CDR1 SNHLY, CDR2 FYNNEI. The CDR3 coding sequence is TGTGCCAGCAGTGAATCGGGTTCCGGGGAGCTGTTTTTT. As protein: CASSESGSGELFF.

The chain links TRBV28 to TRBJ2-1, with 10 bases identical to TRBD2. The CDR3 length is 18 residues. Germline loops: CDR1 MDHEN, CDR2 SYDVKM. V gave up 6 bases and J gave up 0 bases; unmatched junction bases: 11. The CDR3 sequence is CASSLWPAGGNSYNEQFF. The CDR3 bases are TGTGCCAGCAGCCTCTGGCCAGCGGGAGGGAACTCCTACAATGAGCAGTTCTTC.

V gene TRBV19 combines with J gene TRBJ1-3, with 9 bases matching TRBD1. The V segment lost 5 bases and the J segment 0 bases; nucleotides outside the gene matches: 8. Per the germline V gene, CDR1 is LNHDA and CDR2 is SQIVND (reference sequence). The CDR3 runs 17 residues. The CDR3 region is CASSSWTGASSGNTIYF. CDR3 coding DNA: TGTGCCAGTAGTTCCTGGACAGGGGCCAGCTCTGGAAACACCATATATTTT.

V is TRBV5-6 and J is TRBJ2-2, with D tentatively TRBD2 (5 bases). This CDR3 spans 16 amino acids. Germline CDR1 reads SGHDT; CDR2 reads YYEEEE. V gave up 4 bases and J gave up 3 bases, with 16 bases separating them. The CDR3 spells CASSPWTRAYTGELFF. CDR3 nucleotide sequence: TGTGCCAGCAGCCCGTGGACGAGGGCCTACACCGGGGAGCTGTTTTTT.

This clone has more than one count but fewer than ten. The chain has TRBV10-1 and TRBJ1-1; TRBD1 agrees at 9 bases. The V gene end was trimmed by 3 bases and the J gene end by 4 bases; junction bases not matched to a gene: 3. CDR3 size: 14 residues. Germline assignment: CDR1 WNHNN and CDR2 SYGVQD (reference sequence). In DNA, the CDR3 is TGCGCCAGCAGTGAAACAGGGGGCTTCACTGAAGCTTTCTTT. It codes for CASSETGGFTEAFF.

This clone was detected only a few times. Other DNA sequences of this sample code for an identical CDR3. The rearrangement joins TRBV10-3 to TRBJ1-1; D might be TRBD1 (6 bases). Trimming cost V 0 bases and J 1 base, with 6 bases left between them. Germline V gives CDR1 ENHRY, CDR2 SYGVKD. The CDR3 runs 14 residues. The CDR3 region has the DNA TGTGCCATCAGTGAGTCAGGGGGGAACACTGAAGCTTTCTTT. Its protein is CAISESGGNTEAFF.

The chain links TRBV14 to TRBJ2-1, with 15 bases aligning to TRBD2. The V segment lost 3 bases and the J segment 2 bases; nucleotides outside the gene matches: 20. Per the germline V gene, CDR1 is SGHDN and CDR2 is FVKESK. This CDR3 is built from 23 residues. DNA of the CDR3: TGTGCCAGCAGCCATATTCCGGGACTAGCGGGGGGTCGTGGAGGTCGGACCTACAATGAGCAGTTCTTC. Translating gives CASSHIPGLAGGRGGRTYNEQFF. The variable domain in full, with the rest retrieved from reference TRBV14 and TRBJ2-1, is EAGVTQFPSHSVIEKGQTVTLRCDPISGHDNLYWYRRVMGKEIKFLLHFVKESKQDESGMPNNRFLAERTGGTYSTLKVQPAELEDSGVYFCASSHIPGLAGGRGGRTYNEQFFGPGTRLTVL.

The chain recombines TRBV27 with TRBJ2-5; D is possibly TRBD1 (5 bases). This CDR3 region has 13 residues. With 4 bases removed from V and 8 bases from J, the gap between germline ends came to 14 bases. Germline V gene data show CDR1 as MNHEY and CDR2 as SMNVEV (reference sequence). CDR3 residues: CASSYGARGTQYF. In nucleotides, the CDR3 is TGTGCCAGCAGTTATGGGGCCAGAGGAACCCAGTACTTC.

This chain connects TRBV11-2 to TRBJ1-2; TRBD1 might be the D (5 bases). Trimming took 2 bases from V and 14 from J, leaving 15 bases between them. The length of the CDR3 is 12 residues. CDR1 and CDR2 from the germline V gene are SGHAT and FQNNGV. CDR3 sequence reads: CASSLSEMGRTF. Written as DNA, the CDR3 is TGTGCCAGCAGCTTATCTGAGATGGGGCGAACCTTC.

A single count supports this clone. The rearrangement joins TRBV30 to TRBJ1-1, with D unresolved. The CDR3 runs to 13 residues. The germline gives CDR1 GTSNPN, CDR2 SVGIG (reference sequence). The V end lost 0 bases, the J end lost 5 bases, and 10 bases lay between the germline ends. The CDR3 nucleotides are TGTGCCTGGAGTGTACAGAGAGGGACTGAAGCTTTCTTT. Its protein product is CAWSVQRGTEAFF.

Concerning this clone itself: The junction and the germline gene differ at one end; a read error may be behind it. The chain employs TRBV18 and TRBJ2-1; D perhaps matches TRBD2 (6 bases). This CDR3 has 15 residues. From germline, CDR1 is KGHSH and CDR2 LQKENI. Here the CDR3 reads CASSPSTSSDNEQFF. CDR3 coding DNA: TGTGCCAGCTCACCTTCAACTAGCTCCGACAATGAGCAGTTCTTC.

Only a few counts were recorded for this clone. The genes are TRBV5-5 and TRBJ1-5; no reliable D call. The V end lost 3 bases, the J end lost 11 bases, and 12 bases lay between the germline ends. The CDR3 has 12 residues. Per germline, CDR1 SGHKS and CDR2 YYEKEE (reference sequence). CDR3 sequence: CASSSPNGAQHF. CDR3 coding DNA: TGTGCCAGCAGCTCACCGAACGGGGCCCAGCATTTT.

The rearrangement links TRBV5-5 to TRBJ2-5, with TRBD2 identical over 8 bases. Trimming at V came to 7 bases and at J to 2 bases, leaving 10 bases not matched to a gene. The CDR3 loop spans 15 amino acids. Per the germline V gene, CDR1 is SGHKS and CDR2 is YYEKEE (reference sequence). The CDR3 bases are TGTGCCAGCTCACTCAGCGGGAGTCCGCAAGAGACCCAGTACTTC. This sequence encodes CASSLSGSPQETQYF. The full variable domain, with the rest looked up from reference TRBV5-5 and TRBJ2-5, is DAGVTQSPTHLIKTRGQQVTLRCSPISGHKSVSWYQQVLGQGPQFIFQYYEKEERGRGNFPDRFSARQFPNYSSELNVNALLLGDSALYLCASSLSGSPQETQYFGPGTRLLVL.

This chain joins TRBV19 and TRBJ1-2; 7 bases are shared with TRBD1. CDR1 and CDR2 (germline): LNHDA, SQIVND (reference sequence). V shed 7 bases and J 3 bases; nucleotides not matched to a gene: 8. This CDR3 is 14 amino acids long. DNA for the CDR3: TGTGCCAGTAATCCGTCCCAGGGGGACTATGGCTACACCTTC. This sequence encodes CASNPSQGDYGYTF.

The chain combines TRBV6-5 with TRBJ2-1; 7 bases fit TRBD2. The length of the CDR3 is 14 residues. Germline CDR1 is MNHEY and CDR2 is SVGAGI. V shed 6 bases and J 1 base; nucleotides not matched to a gene: 3. The CDR3 sequence is CASRRGGSYNEQFF. DNA of the CDR3: TGTGCCAGCAGGCGCGGGGGATCCTACAATGAGCAGTTCTTC.

This chain joins TRBV11-2 and TRBJ2-1; the D gene is possibly TRBD2 (6 bases). CDR3 length equals 16 residues. Germline values: CDR1 SGHAT, CDR2 FQNNGV. The ends were cut back, 5 bases at V and 4 bases at J, with 18 bases in the middle. CDR3 protein: CASSSARGISYNEQFF. The CDR3 bases are TGTGCCAGCAGCAGCGCCCGCGGGATCTCGTACAATGAGCAGTTCTTC.

This clone was seen ten or more times. The rearrangement joins TRBV4-1 to TRBJ1-2; D not resolved. Germline V gene lookup returns CDR1 MGHRA and CDR2 YSYEKL. This CDR3 spans 15 amino acids. The V end was cut by 2 bases, the J end by 3 bases, with 13 bases between. CDR3 sequence reads: CASSQSPDRDYGYTF. Written as DNA, the CDR3 is TGCGCCAGCAGCCAAAGCCCAGACCGGGACTATGGCTACACCTTC.

This clone was found a few times. The chain is built from TRBV6-1 and TRBJ1-1; a possible D gene is TRBD1 (5 bases). This CDR3 is 13 amino acids long. V gave up 6 bases and J gave up 3 bases, with 11 bases separating them. Looked up from germline, CDR1 is MNHNS and CDR2 is SASEGT. CDR3 bases: TGTGCCAGCAGGAGCAGGGTGGACACTGAAGCTTTCTTT. Its protein product is CASRSRVDTEAFF.

This sequence joins TRBV10-1 and TRBJ2-1; D gene ambiguous. The V and J ends lost 4 bases and 9 bases respectively, with 10 bases between them. This CDR3 region has 12 residues. Germline V gene lookup returns CDR1 WNHNN and CDR2 SYGVQD (reference sequence). DNA for the CDR3: TGCGCCAGCAGTGGGAGTTTCGTTGAGCAGTTCTTC. Residues: CASSGSFVEQFF.

The rearrangement uses TRBV6-1 and TRBJ2-5; D possibly corresponds to TRBD1 (6 bases). The CDR3 is 13 amino acids. CDR1 is MNHNS and CDR2 is SASEGT in the germline V gene. Trimming removed 5 bases at V and 2 bases at J, with 9 bases between. The CDR3 is CASSWGTQETQYF. As DNA, the CDR3 is TGTGCCAGCAGTTGGGGGACACAAGAGACCCAGTACTTC.

The chain joins TRBV7-8 to TRBJ1-5; no firm D call. Germline-derived CDR1 and CDR2 are SGHVS and FQNEAQ. Trimming shortened V by 1 base and J by 0 bases, and 13 bases separated the two germline ends. The CDR3 length is 17 residues. The CDR3 sequence is CASSLGRVAYSNQPQHF. CDR3 DNA sequence: TGTGCCAGCAGCTTAGGACGGGTCGCGTATAGCAATCAGCCCCAGCATTTT.

This chain links TRBV27 with TRBJ1-1, with a weak D call TRBD1 (5 bases). CDR1 is MNHEY and CDR2 is SMNVEV in the germline V gene (reference sequence). The V and J ends lost 3 bases and 6 bases respectively, with 14 bases between them. The CDR3 is made up of 14 amino acids. As DNA, the CDR3 is TGTGCCAGCAGTTTCGGCGGGGGAAGGGCTGAAGCTTTCTTT. Translated: CASSFGGGRAEAFF.

A few counts support this clone. V and J are TRBV28 and TRBJ1-1, with D unresolved. The CDR3 totals 13 residues. V was trimmed by 6 bases and J by 7 bases, leaving 15 bases between them. In germline, CDR1 is MDHEN, CDR2 SYDVKM. The CDR3 region has the DNA TGTGCCAGCAGGTCCGCAGGTTTTAGTGAAGCTTTCTTT. It translates to CASRSAGFSEAFF.

A word on this clone: This same CDR3 is encoded by further DNA sequences in the sample. This chain connects TRBV15 to TRBJ1-1; no firm D call. V gave up 1 base and J gave up 0 bases, with 12 bases separating them. This CDR3 has 16 residues. The germline gives CDR1 LNHNV, CDR2 YYDKDF (reference sequence). For the CDR3, the DNA is TGTGCCACCAGCAGAGTACAGTTTCCCATGAACACTGAAGCTTTCTTT. This gives the protein CATSRVQFPMNTEAFF.